A single sample is the source of the 11 T cell receptor beta chains below, sequenced in a study of graft-versus-host responses after intestinal transplantation (dated by TCRdb to about 2021). Dithiothreitol, EDTA incubations and collagenase D digestion were used to isolate intraepithelial and lamina propria lymphocytes from graft specimens. Library construction relied on the immunoSEQ multiplex PCR assay. TCRdb provides this immuneACCESS table in a form limited to in-frame rearrangements. Some clones are lacking; in checked studies, under half of them reflect an unresolved V gene, and why the rest are absent is not known. The sample table lists about 13,000 clones, about 67% of them with a count of one. The ten largest clones take up roughly 7.2% of the sample. Source: ileum tissue, taken 16 days after intestinal transplant. All receptors derive from a human patient who received an intestinal transplant, so some T cells may come from the graft donor.

This clone was counted a few times. V usage is TRBV29-1 and J usage is TRBJ2-5; maybe TRBD1 (5 bases). The CDR3 runs 10 residues. The germline V gene has CDR1 SQVTM and CDR2 ANQGSEA. The ends were cut back, 7 bases at V and 4 bases at J, with 7 bases in the middle. CDR3 sequence: CSGGGETQYF. CDR3 coding DNA: TGCAGCGGGGGCGGAGAGACCCAGTACTTC. Supplemented by reference TRBV29-1 and TRBJ2-5, the full variable domain reads SAVISQKPSRDICQRGTSLTIQCQVDSQVTMMFWYRQQPGQSLTLIATANQGSEATYESGFVIDKFPISRPNLTFSTLTVSNMSPEDSSIYLCSGGGETQYFGPGTRLLVL.

The chain couples TRBV13 to TRBJ2-1; 8 nucleotides match TRBD1. The CDR3 loop spans 13 amino acids. The germline V gene has CDR1 PRHDT and CDR2 FYEKMQ (reference sequence). V lost 4 bases to trimming and J lost 10 bases; unmatched junction nucleotides: 6. The CDR3 nucleotides are TGTGCCAGCAGCTCGACAGGGGAGGCGGAGCAGTTCTTC. Amino acids: CASSSTGEAEQFF.

The chain joins TRBV6-5 to TRBJ2-3; D is possibly TRBD1 (5 bases). Germline V CDR1 and CDR2: MNHEY, SVGAGI. V was clipped by 2 bases and J by 4 bases, with 13 bases between them. The CDR3 totals 15 residues. CDR3 region: CASSYLPWGPDTQYF. CDR3 nucleotides: TGTGCCAGCAGTTACCTCCCATGGGGCCCAGATACGCAGTATTTT.

The rearrangement links TRBV6-6 to TRBJ2-7; TRBD1 agrees at 9 bases. Per the germline V gene, CDR1 is MNHNY and CDR2 is SVGAGI (reference sequence). V lost 4 bases, J lost 1 base, and 5 bases stayed unmatched. The CDR3 has 15 residues. The CDR3 DNA reads as TGTGCCAGCAGTTCGCCGGGACAGGGATCCTACGAGCAGTACTTC. It specifies CASSSPGQGSYEQYF.

This clone is a singleton in its sample. The chain carries TRBV10-3 and TRBJ1-1; D possibly corresponds to TRBD1 (6 bases). The CDR3 runs to 13 residues. The V gene lost 8 bases and the J gene lost 1 base, with 11 bases spanning the gap. Germline assignment: CDR1 ENHRY and CDR2 SYGVKD. The CDR3 nucleotides are TGTGCCATCCGGAGCAGGGGGAACACTGAAGCTTTCTTT. Translating gives CAIRSRGNTEAFF.

In its sample, this clone was seen a few times. CDR3 sequence (DNA): TGTGCCAGCAGCTTTAGGCGGGTCTCCTACGAGCAGTACTTC. Its translation: CASSFRRVSYEQYF. The V call is TRBV5-6, the J call TRBJ2-7, with D maybe TRBD2 (5 bases). The length of the CDR3 is 14 residues. Germline V lookup: CDR1 SGHDT, CDR2 YYEEEE. Trimming shortened V by 2 bases and J by 0 bases, and 9 bases separated the two germline ends.

V usage is TRBV10-1 and J usage is TRBJ1-5; unclear D gene. The V end was cut by 2 bases, the J end by 4 bases, with 6 bases between. Germline CDR1 is WNHNN and CDR2 is SYGVQD (reference sequence). CDR3 length: 13 amino acids. CDR3 coding DNA: TGCGCCAGCAGTGAGAATCTGAATCAGCCCCAGCATTTT. It specifies CASSENLNQPQHF.

The chain joins TRBV5-1 to TRBJ1-2; 7 bases are a match to TRBD1. Germline V gene sequence: CDR1 SGHRS, CDR2 YFSETQ. The CDR3 is made up of 14 amino acids. The junction had 7 bases not matched to a gene; V was cut back by 0 bases and J by 8 bases. CDR3 sequence (DNA): TGCGCCAGCAGCTTGGGTTGGCAGGGGGAAGGCTACACCTTC. This encodes CASSLGWQGEGYTF.

CDR3 region: CASRGTGAPNEKLFF. The CDR3 nucleotides read TGTGCCAGCAGGGGGACAGGCGCACCTAATGAAAAACTGTTTTTT. The V and J genes are TRBV2 and TRBJ1-4; 8 nucleotides agree with TRBD1. The V gene's germline CDR1 is SNHLY and CDR2 FYNNEI. Trimming cost V 6 bases and J 3 bases; bases outside gene matches: 6. The CDR3 length is 15 residues.

This chain links TRBV19 with TRBJ2-5; the match to TRBD1 covers 9 bases. The end of the DNA fits TRBJ2-7 better, so the J call may be wrong. The germline V gene encodes CDR1 LNHDA and CDR2 SQIVND (reference sequence). The CDR3 has 14 amino acids. The CDR3 here is CASPRDRVTYEQYF. The DNA of the CDR3 is TGTGCCAGTCCCCGGGACAGGGTAACCTACGAGCAGTACTTC.

The V and J genes are TRBV6-1 and TRBJ1-5, with D possibly TRBD1 on 5 matching bases. This CDR3 spans 15 amino acids. V shed 6 bases and J shed 7 bases, with 19 bases lying between them. The germline V gene has CDR1 MNHNS and CDR2 SASEGT. CDR3 amino acids: CASRKGLWMVQPQHF. CDR3 coding DNA: TGTGCCAGCAGGAAGGGACTGTGGATGGTCCAGCCCCAGCATTTT.